This T cell receptor beta chain was retrieved from a study of identical twins. This clonotype was seen once. The antigen remains undetermined. Study findings and constraints: In zero-insertion analyses, partial confounding could arise from invariant MAIT and iNKT cells. Cross-sectional statistics underpinned the conclusions; the same donors were not followed.

TCRdb called the 5' RACE reads again in MiXCR, with one record for every CDR3 protein. The sample contains 450,000 to 600,000 distinct CDR3 sequences, about a fifth of which appear only once. The same specimen was also included in a second study, on yellow fever vaccine responses in identical twins.

The sequence was collected from a woman aged 18-29 years in good health. Material for sequencing was CD4+ T cells sorted from blood.

The CDR3 loop is CASSIGASNTGELFF. Here the CDR3 DNA reads TGTGCCAGTAGTATTGGTGCTTCGAACACCGGGGAGCTGTTTTTT. V usage is TRBV19 and J usage is TRBJ2-2; D remains ambiguous. Germline CDR1 LNHDA, CDR2 SQIVND (reference sequence). Trimming took off 3 bases at V and 0 bases at J, with 8 bases between the two ends. The CDR3 contains 15 residues.